This T cell receptor beta chain was sequenced during a study of blood T cell repertoires in COVID-19. Study-level information: Material from acute and convalescent COVID-19 was sourced from the United States, Italy and Spain. T cells, B-cell-depleted T cells, or PBMCs supplied cDNA or gDNA.

This clone was detected a few times. The CDR3 runs to 18 residues. Looked up from germline, CDR1 is MNHEY and CDR2 is SMNVEV (reference sequence). V was clipped by 3 bases and J by 4 bases; unmatched bases: 7. Methods used by the authors: Reference gene primer amplification in the assay estimated nucleated cell counts. Sequenced by immunoSEQ multiplex PCR; TCRdb stores in-frame clones only, minus some. The V and J calls and clone size were taken over from that table, and D and trimming were inferred from the DNA. The table lists under 80,000 clones, 83% of them singletons. This receptor was taken from a man of 80 years or more with acute or convalescent COVID-19. V gene TRBV27 combines with J gene TRBJ2-3; 16 positions agree with TRBD2. Sequenced input: peripheral blood. This chain's CDR3 is CASSFPGTSGGVSDTQYF. The CDR3 DNA follows: TGTGCCAGCAGTTTCCCCGGGACTAGCGGGGGGGTTTCAGATACGCAGTATTTT.